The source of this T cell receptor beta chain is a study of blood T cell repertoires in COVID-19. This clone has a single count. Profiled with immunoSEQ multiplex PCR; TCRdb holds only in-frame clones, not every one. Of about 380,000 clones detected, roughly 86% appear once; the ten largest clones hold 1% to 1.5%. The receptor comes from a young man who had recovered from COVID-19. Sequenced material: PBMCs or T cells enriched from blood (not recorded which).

The CDR3 sequence is CASSYSRAGRRNSPLHF. The CDR3 nucleotides read TGTGCCAGCAGTTACTCGAGAGCAGGAAGGAGGAATTCACCCCTCCACTTT. The chain recombines TRBV6-2 or TRBV6-3 with TRBJ1-6, with no clear D. Germline lookup yields CDR1 MNHEY and CDR2 SVGEGT. V lost 0 bases and J 7 bases, leaving 16 bases between the germline ends. This CDR3 comprises 17 residues.